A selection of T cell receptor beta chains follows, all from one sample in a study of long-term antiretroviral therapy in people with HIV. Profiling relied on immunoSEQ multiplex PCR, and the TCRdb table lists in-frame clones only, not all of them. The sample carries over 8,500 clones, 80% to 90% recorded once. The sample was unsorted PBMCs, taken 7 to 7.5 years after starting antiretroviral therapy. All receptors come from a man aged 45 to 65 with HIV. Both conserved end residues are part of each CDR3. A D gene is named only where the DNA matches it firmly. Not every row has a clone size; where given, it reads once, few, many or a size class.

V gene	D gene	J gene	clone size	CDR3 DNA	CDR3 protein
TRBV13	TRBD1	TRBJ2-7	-	TGTGCCAGCAGCTTGGGACAGGGTGGGGCTTACGAGCAGTACTTC	CASSLGQGGAYEQYF
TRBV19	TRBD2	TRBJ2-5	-	TGTGCCAGTAGTATAGATCTCGGGGGGCAAGAGACCCAGTACTTC	CASSIDLGGQETQYF
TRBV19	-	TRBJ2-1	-	TGTGCCAGTAGTATAGGCAGGGCCTCGAGCTCCTACAATGAGCAGTTCTTC	CASSIGRASSSYNEQFF
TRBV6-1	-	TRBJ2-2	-	TGTGCCAGCAGCTCTTGGGGCCCCGGGGAGCTGTTTTTT	CASSSWGPGELFF
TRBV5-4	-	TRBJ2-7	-	TGTGCCAGCAGCCCGGGACGGGGCGCCTACGAGCAGTACTTC	CASSPGRGAYEQYF
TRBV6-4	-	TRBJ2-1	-	TGTGCCAGCAGTGAAAGGACTCACCATGAGCAGTTCTTC	CASSERTHHEQFF
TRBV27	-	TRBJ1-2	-	TGTGCCAGCAGTTTGGGGTATGGGGATGGCTACACCTTC	CASSLGYGDGYTF
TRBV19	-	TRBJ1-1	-	TGTGCCAGTAGTGATCCAGGACCCAGCACTGAAGCTTTCTTT	CASSDPGPSTEAFF
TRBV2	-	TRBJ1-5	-	TGTGCCAGCGCGTGGACAGCTGAGACTCAGCCCCAGCATTTT	CASAWTAETQPQHF
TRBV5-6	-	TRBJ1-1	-	TGTGCCAGCAGCTTGGGGGGTTACATGAACACTGAAGCTTTCTTT	CASSLGGYMNTEAFF
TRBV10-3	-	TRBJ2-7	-	TGTGCCATCAGTGAGTCCAAGGGGCAGAACGAGCAGTACTTC	CAISESKGQNEQYF
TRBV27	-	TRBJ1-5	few	TGTGCCAGCAGTTTATTACCAGGGGTCAATCAGCCCCAGCATTTT	CASSLLPGVNQPQHF
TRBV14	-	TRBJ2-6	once	TGTGCCAGCAGCCGTCGGATGACTGGGGCCAACGTCCTGACTTTC	CASSRRMTGANVLTF
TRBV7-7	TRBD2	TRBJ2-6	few	TGTGCCAGCAGCCCCGGACTAGCGGGGGGTACAGGGGCCAACGTCCTGACTTTC	CASSPGLAGGTGANVLTF
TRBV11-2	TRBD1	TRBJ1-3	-	TGTGCCAGCAGCTTAAGGGGGCTGCCCGGAAACACCATATATTTT	CASSLRGLPGNTIYF
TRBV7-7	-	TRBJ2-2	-	TGTGCCAGCAGCTTAGGGGAGAACACCGGGGAGCTGTTTTTT	CASSLGENTGELFF
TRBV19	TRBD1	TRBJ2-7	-	TGTGCCAGTAGTGGCCCGACAGGGGTCGGCGAGCAGTACTTC	CASSGPTGVGEQYF
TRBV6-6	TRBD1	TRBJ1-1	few	TGTGCCAGCAGGGGACAGACGGCTGAAGCTTTCTTT	CASRGQTAEAFF
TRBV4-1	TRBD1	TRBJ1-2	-	TGCGCCAGCAGCCAAGAGGAAACAGGGGATTATGGCTACACCTTC	CASSQEETGDYGYTF
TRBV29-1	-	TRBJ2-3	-	TGCAGCGAAACCCCGCTAGGCACAGATACGCAGTATTTT	CSETPLGTDTQYF
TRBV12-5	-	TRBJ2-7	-	TGTGCTAGTGGTTTTGCGACTAACTACTACGAGCAGTACTTC	CASGFATNYYEQYF
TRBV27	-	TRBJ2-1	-	TGTGCCAGCAGTTTTGGGGGGACATTAGGAAATGAGCAGTTCTTC	CASSFGGTLGNEQFF
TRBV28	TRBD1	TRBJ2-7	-	TGTGCCAGCAGGTTACCGGGACAGGCTAACGAGCAGTACTTC	CASRLPGQANEQYF
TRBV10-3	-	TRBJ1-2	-	TGTGCCATCAGTGAGTCGGGACCGGATGGCTACACCTTC	CAISESGPDGYTF
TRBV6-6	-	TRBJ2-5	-	TGTGCCAGCGGGGGGCTTGACCAGACCCAGTACTTC	CASGGLDQTQYF
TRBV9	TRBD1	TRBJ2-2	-	TGTGCCAGCAGCGGACAGGGGGACACCGGGGAGCTGTTTTTT	CASSGQGDTGELFF
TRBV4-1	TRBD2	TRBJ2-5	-	TGCGCCAGCAGCCAACTAGCGGGGGCCCAAGAGACCCAGTACTTC	CASSQLAGAQETQYF
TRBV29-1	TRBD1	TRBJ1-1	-	TGCAGCGGATCTAGACAGGGGGCCCCGAACACTGAAGCTTTCTTT	CSGSRQGAPNTEAFF
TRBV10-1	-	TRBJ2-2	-	TGCGCCATGACGACAGGTAGAACCGGGGAGCTGTTTTTT	CAMTTGRTGELFF
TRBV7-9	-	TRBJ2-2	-	TGTGCCAGCAGCTTGACAACTTATGCCGTCACCGGGGAGCTGTTTTTT	CASSLTTYAVTGELFF
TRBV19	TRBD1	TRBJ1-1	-	TGTGCCAGTACCCACTCCCGGGACAGTCCAATCTTGAACACTGAAGCTTTCTTT	CASTHSRDSPILNTEAFF
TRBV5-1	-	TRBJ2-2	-	TGCGCCAGCAGCTTGATCAAAGTGGCCGGGGAGCTGTTTTTT	CASSLIKVAGELFF
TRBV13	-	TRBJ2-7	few	TGTGCCAGCAGCTTAGGGCAGGGGTCCTCCTACGAGCAGTACTTC	CASSLGQGSSYEQYF
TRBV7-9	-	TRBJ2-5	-	TGTGCCAGCAGCCATACCTCGGGGCGGGGGACCCAGTACTTC	CASSHTSGRGTQYF
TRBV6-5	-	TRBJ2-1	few	TGTGCCAGCAGTTACGGCCACTACAATGAGCAGTTCTTC	CASSYGHYNEQFF
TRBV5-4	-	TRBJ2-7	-	TGTGCCAGCAGCTTGGACGAGGGACACGAGCAGTACTTC	CASSLDEGHEQYF
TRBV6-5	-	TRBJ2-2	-	TGTGCCAGCAGTTACGTCCTCACCGGGGAGCTGTTTTTT	CASSYVLTGELFF
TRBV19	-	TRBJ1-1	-	TGTGCCAGTACCATCCCCGACGGATACACTGAAGCTTTCTTT	CASTIPDGYTEAFF
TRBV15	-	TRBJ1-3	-	TGTGCCACCAGCAGAGGTCAGGAGTCTGGAAACACCATATATTTT	CATSRGQESGNTIYF
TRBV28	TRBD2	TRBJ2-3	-	TGTGCCAGCAGCCCTCCTGGAGCGGGGGGGGCAGATACGCAGTATTTT	CASSPPGAGGADTQYF
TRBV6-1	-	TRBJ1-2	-	TGTGCCAGCAGTGACCCTCTAAACGGACAGCCTGCTAACTATGGCTACACCTTC	CASSDPLNGQPANYGYTF
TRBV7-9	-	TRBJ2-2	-	TGTGCCAGCAGCTTAGATTCTGGGGAGCTGTTTTTT	CASSLDSGELFF
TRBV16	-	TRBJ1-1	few	TGTGCCAGCAGCGATGGAGGGAACACTGAAGCTTTCTTT	CASSDGGNTEAFF
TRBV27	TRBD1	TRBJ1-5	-	TGTGCCAGCAGTCAGGGGGGGCCGCGTCAGCCCCAGCATTTT	CASSQGGPRQPQHF
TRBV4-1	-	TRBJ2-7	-	TGCGCCAGCAGCCAAGAACGAGGGGGGGTCTACGAGCAGTACTTC	CASSQERGGVYEQYF
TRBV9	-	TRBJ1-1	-	TGTGCCAGCAGCGTAAAGGGCCAGGGGTACGAAGCTTTCTTT	CASSVKGQGYEAFF
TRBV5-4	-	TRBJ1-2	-	TGTGCCAGCAGCTTTTTAGGGGTACCAATTTATGGCTACACCTTC	CASSFLGVPIYGYTF
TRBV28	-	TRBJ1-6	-	TGTGCCAGCAGCCGCCCTGGGCGGGGTCTCCTCCACTTT	CASSRPGRGLLHF
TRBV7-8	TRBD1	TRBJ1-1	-	TGTGCCAGCAGTATTAGGACAGGGAGGGACACTGAAGCTTTCTTT	CASSIRTGRDTEAFF
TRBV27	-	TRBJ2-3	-	TGTGCCACCAGAGACAGGTGGAGCACAGATGCGCAGTATTTT	CATRDRWSTDAQYF
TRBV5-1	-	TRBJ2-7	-	TGCGCCAGCAGCCTTGGGGCAGGCAATCACGAGCAGTACTTC	CASSLGAGNHEQYF
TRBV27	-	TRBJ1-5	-	TGTGCCAGCAGTTACGGGGCGGGTCAGCCCCAGCATTTT	CASSYGAGQPQHF
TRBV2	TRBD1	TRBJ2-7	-	TGTGCCACCCACCGGGACAGGGCGTTCTCCTACGAGCAGTACTTC	CATHRDRAFSYEQYF
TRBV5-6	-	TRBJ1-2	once	TGTGCCAGCGGTGGTTCCTATGGCTACACCTTC	CASGGSYGYTF